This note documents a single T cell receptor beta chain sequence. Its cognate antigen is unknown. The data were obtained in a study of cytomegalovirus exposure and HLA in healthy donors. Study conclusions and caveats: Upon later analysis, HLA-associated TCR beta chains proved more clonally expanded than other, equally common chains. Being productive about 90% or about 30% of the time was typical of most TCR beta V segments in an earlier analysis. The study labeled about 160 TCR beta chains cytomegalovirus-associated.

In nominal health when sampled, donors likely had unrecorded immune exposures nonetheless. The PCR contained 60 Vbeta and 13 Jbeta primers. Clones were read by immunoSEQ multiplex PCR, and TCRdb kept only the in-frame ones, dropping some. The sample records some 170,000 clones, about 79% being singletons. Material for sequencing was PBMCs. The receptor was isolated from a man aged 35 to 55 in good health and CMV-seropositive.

This CDR3 is CASRLQGGQYEQYF. The CDR3 DNA follows: TGTGCCAGCAGGTTACAGGGGGGGCAGTACGAGCAGTACTTC. The V call is TRBV6-5, the J call TRBJ2-7; tentative D call: TRBD1 (8 bases). Germline lookup yields CDR1 MNHEY and CDR2 SVGAGI. Trimming removed 6 bases at V and 4 bases at J, with 16 bases between. This CDR3 comprises 14 residues.